This paragraph covers one T cell receptor beta chain sequence. No antigen is known for it. These data belong to a study of cytomegalovirus exposure and HLA in healthy donors. About the study: The study placed 70% to 85% of its approximately 400 genotyped donors in the Caucasian-associated ancestry cluster. Findings and caveats of the study: Immune exposure information available was restricted to CMV serostatus. Later analysis identified a missense DCLRE1C variant that was linked to TCR beta V- and J-gene trimming.

Losses at the gene ends were 2 bases for V and 2 bases for J; bases not matched to a gene: 0. Per the germline V gene, CDR1 is MNHNS and CDR2 is SASEGT. The CDR3 has 15 amino acids. The PCR ran on 60 Vbeta and 13 Jbeta primers. This table comes from immunoSEQ multiplex PCR, and its TCRdb copy is limited to in-frame clones, with some not included. This sample has around 100,000 clones; almost 80% occur once, and the top ten carry approximately 4%. The sequence was obtained from a man aged 45-65 years in good health and CMV-seropositive. The chain couples TRBV6-1 to TRBJ2-6; 7 nucleotides line up with TRBD1. Sample: PBMCs. CDR3 sequence reads: CASSEQGAGANVLTF. The CDR3 region has the DNA TGTGCCAGCAGTGAACAGGGGGCTGGGGCCAACGTCCTGACTTTC.